The source of this TCR beta chain is a study of blood T cell repertoires in COVID-19. Study in general: Nucleic acid was either cDNA or gDNA, and it came from T cells, B-cell-depleted T cells, or PBMCs.

The CDR3 sequence is 12 residues long. Germline-derived CDR1 and CDR2 are SGHRS and YFSETQ. V lost 2 bases, J lost 5 bases, and 8 bases lay in between. Per the authors' pipeline: Estimates of nucleated cell counts were drawn from the amplification of reference gene primers. TCRdb's table, derived via immunoSEQ multiplex PCR, lists solely in-frame clones and lacks some. That table furnishes V, J and clone size, whereas the DNA furnished D and trimming. The sample lists about 420,000 clones, 80% to 90% occurring once. The chain uses TRBV5-1 and TRBJ2-7; D perhaps matches TRBD1 (6 bases). The material sequenced was peripheral blood. The receptor was derived from a man aged 18 to 30 with COVID-19, enrolled during active disease. The CDR3 nucleotides read TGCGCCAGCAGCTTTGGGACACACGAGCAGTACTTC. Translated: CASSFGTHEQYF.